The clone carrying this TCR beta chain was picked up a small number of times. Antigen unknown. Germline-derived CDR1 and CDR2 are SGHTA and FQGTGA. The CDR3 length is 17 residues. V was cut by 2 bases and J by 1 base, with 15 bases left in between. These data come from a study of blood T cells in healthy people across ages. The authors ran a second PCR of about 7 to 11 cycles using a sample-barcoded 5' primer and a J-beta primer mix. In TCRdb, the 5' RACE reads were re-called with MiXCR into one record per CDR3 protein. The sample has about 800,000 distinct CDR3 sequences, 58% seen once. Study-wide results and caveats: Unsorted PBMC input precluded a conclusive naive versus antigen-experienced comparison.

The clonotype was recovered from a young man in good health. Source material: blood. The genes are TRBV7-3 and TRBJ2-1; D is ambiguous. CDR3 DNA sequence: TGTGCCAGCAGCTTATTCCCCGTGAGCAGATCCTACAATGAGCAGTTCTTC. Translated: CASSLFPVSRSYNEQFF.